This record looks at one TCR beta chain sequence and its context. The CDR3 covers 13 residues. Germline V lookup: CDR1 MNHEY, CDR2 SVGAGI. With V trimmed by 8 bases and J by 4 bases, 6 bases remained unmatched. The data were taken from a study of CD8+ T cells in alopecia areata. Following RNA extraction, reverse transcription yielded cDNA that acted as the sequencing template. Repertoires were generated with immunoSEQ multiplex PCR, while TCRdb's copy carries only in-frame clones and drops some. Of about 150,000 clones listed, under 60% are singletons. The chain recombines TRBV6-5 with TRBJ2-7; 9 bases align to TRBD1. The TCR was taken from a human donor with alopecia areata. Sequences were derived from CD8+ T cells sorted from blood, sampled at week 0. DNA for the CDR3: TGTGCCAGCGGGCCGGGACAGGGATACGAGCAGTACTTC. This codes for CASGPGQGYEQYF.